The 28 T cell receptor beta chains below come from one sample, sequenced in a study of CD8 T cells in ankylosing spondylitis. MiXCR, applied by TCRdb to the 5' RACE reads, yields one record per CDR3 protein. The table has 15,000 to 20,000 distinct CDR3 sequences, 8.2% seen once. Source material: blood. The source of these receptors is a male donor with ankylosing spondylitis or in good health (not recorded which).

The chain recombines TRBV27 with TRBJ1-4; TRBD1 might be the D (5 bases). Germline assignment: CDR1 MNHEY and CDR2 SMNVEV (reference sequence). The CDR3 is made up of 17 amino acids. V lost 6 bases and J lost 0, with 17 bases in between. The CDR3 reads CASRAAGTSPTNEKLFF. In DNA form, the CDR3 reads TGTGCCAGCAGAGCAGCAGGGACTAGCCCAACTAATGAAAAACTGTTTTTT.

This clonotype was recorded at least ten times. The chain joins TRBV5-5 to TRBJ2-7, with 9 bases fitting TRBD1. The V and J ends lost 0 bases and 3 bases, in that order; junction bases with no gene match: 1. Germline V gene sequence: CDR1 SGHKS, CDR2 YYEKEE (reference sequence). The CDR3 loop spans 14 amino acids. The DNA of the CDR3 is TGTGCCAGCAGCTTGGTGGGACAGGGCTACGAGCAGTACTTC. Its translation is CASSLVGQGYEQYF.

The table lists this clonotype with many counts. The chain recombines TRBV6-5 with TRBJ2-2, with D perhaps TRBD2 (5 bases). Germline lookup yields CDR1 MNHEY and CDR2 SVGAGI. The V and J ends lost 6 bases and 5 bases respectively, with 10 bases between them. The CDR3 length is 13 residues. CDR3 sequence: CASRERVTGELFF. In DNA form, the CDR3 reads TGTGCCAGCAGGGAGAGGGTTACCGGGGAGCTGTTTTTT.

This clonotype was picked up many times. The gene calls are TRBV9 and TRBJ2-7; D is unresolved. The CDR3 has 15 amino acids. Trimming removed 0 bases at V and 2 bases at J, with 12 bases between. CDR1 and CDR2 (germline): SGDLS, YYNGEE. The CDR3 sequence: CASSVGVAGTYEQYF. DNA of the CDR3: TGTGCCAGCAGCGTAGGGGTAGCCGGAACCTACGAGCAGTACTTC.

This clonotype was counted many times. This chain uses TRBV20-1 with TRBJ2-4, with TRBD1 as a possible D gene (5 bases). The germline gives CDR1 DFQATT, CDR2 SNEGSKA (reference sequence). CDR3 length equals 14 residues. V gave up 3 bases and J gave up 1 base, with 10 bases separating them. The CDR3 loop reads CSARDTEAKNIQYF. The CDR3 DNA is TGCAGTGCTAGGGACACAGAGGCCAAAAACATTCAGTACTTC.

This clonotype was recorded a few times. The chain uses TRBV12-3 or TRBV12-4 and TRBJ2-3; 10 bases map to TRBD2. With 6 bases clipped from V and 5 bases from J, the junction kept 8 bases outside the gene matches. The CDR3 runs 15 residues. The CDR3 region has the DNA TGTGCCAGCAGCAAGATAGCGGGGGGAGGAGATACGCAGTATTTT. Translation: CASSKIAGGGDTQYF.

This clonotype was seen many times. The chain joins TRBV20-1 to TRBJ1-5, with D possibly matching TRBD1 (6 bases). This CDR3 has 15 amino acids. Trimming left V 1 base short and J 4 bases short, with 14 bases between. The germline V gene encodes CDR1 DFQATT and CDR2 SNEGSKA (reference sequence). This CDR3 is CSARVMGAFNQPQHF. As DNA, the CDR3 is TGCAGTGCTAGAGTAATGGGGGCGTTTAATCAGCCCCAGCATTTT.

At least ten counts were recorded for this clonotype. The rearrangement links TRBV20-1 to TRBJ1-1; the match to TRBD1 covers 8 bases. CDR3 length: 13 residues. The V and J ends lost 5 bases and 5 bases, in that order; junction bases with no gene match: 7. Germline V gene lookup returns CDR1 DFQATT and CDR2 SNEGSKA (reference sequence). The CDR3 coding sequence is TGCAGTGCTTTTGACAGGGGTGGTACTGAAGCTTTCTTT. This translates into CSAFDRGGTEAFF.

At least ten counts were recorded for this clonotype. This chain connects TRBV7-9 to TRBJ2-5, with D unresolved. Looked up from germline, CDR1 is SEHNR and CDR2 is FQNEAQ (reference sequence). Trimming cost V 3 bases and J 5 bases, with 22 bases left between them. CDR3 length equals 17 residues. Written as DNA, the CDR3 is TGTGCCAGCAGCTTTCCCTTAGGTAGCAGGTTCTATGAGACCCAGTACTTC. This codes for CASSFPLGSRFYETQYF.

Judged by abundance, this clonotype is medium-sized. The J gene is TRBJ2-5, the V gene TRBV7-2, with D possibly matching TRBD2 (5 bases). Germline V gene lookup returns CDR1 SGHTA and CDR2 FQGNSA. V lost 1 base to trimming and J lost 0 bases, with 9 bases between them. CDR3 size: 15 residues. Here the CDR3 reads CASSLVQRYQETQYF. Written as DNA, the CDR3 is TGTGCCAGCAGCTTAGTTCAGCGGTACCAAGAGACCCAGTACTTC.

This clonotype has a count of ten or more. The rearrangement links TRBV23-1 to TRBJ1-5, with a weak D call TRBD1 (5 bases). TRBV23-1 is designated an ORF whose function remains uncertain. The CDR3 has 16 amino acids. The V and J ends lost 3 bases and 2 bases respectively, with 14 bases between them. CDR3 coding DNA: TGCGCCAGCAGTCACCTCGGGGGATGGTGCAATCAGCCCCAGCATTTT. It codes for CASSHLGGWCNQPQHF.

To note about this clonotype: Mismatch with germline at one junction end may stem from a read error. The V and J genes are TRBV29-1 and TRBJ2-3; D not certain. Germline CDR1 reads SQVTM; CDR2 reads ANQGSEA. This CDR3 region has 15 residues. The CDR3: CNVDPGHSSTDTQYF. The CDR3 coding sequence is TGCAACGTTGACCCCGGCCATTCTAGCACAGATACGCAGTATTTT.

This clonotype showed up many times. The gene calls are TRBV5-1 and TRBJ2-5; no definite D call. The V and J ends lost 0 bases and 1 base respectively, with 7 bases between them. Germline V gives CDR1 SGHRS, CDR2 YFSETQ. The CDR3 is 14 residues long. The CDR3 DNA is TGCGCCAGCAGCTTGGCCGTCAGCCAAGAGACCCAGTACTTC. The encoded protein is CASSLAVSQETQYF.

This clonotype was picked up a small number of times. J is TRBJ2-1 and V is TRBV28; 12 bases are a match to TRBD2. The germline gives CDR1 MDHEN, CDR2 SYDVKM. Trimming cost V 6 bases and J 3 bases; bases outside gene matches: 6. CDR3 length: 16 residues. The CDR3 spells CASSPTLAGGYNEQFF. DNA for the CDR3: TGTGCCAGCAGCCCCACACTAGCGGGGGGCTACAATGAGCAGTTCTTC.

This clonotype occurred a few times. The V and J genes are TRBV2 and TRBJ1-1; D may be TRBD1 (6 bases). In germline, CDR1 is SNHLY, CDR2 FYNNEI. Trimming removed 5 bases at V and 0 bases at J, with 10 bases between. CDR3 length: 14 amino acids. CDR3 sequence (DNA): TGTGCCAGCAGTTCCAGGGGCATGAACACTGAAGCTTTCTTT. It yields the protein CASSSRGMNTEAFF. The whole variable domain, filled in from reference TRBV2 and TRBJ1-1, reads EPEVTQTPSHQVTQMGQEVILRCVPISNHLYFYWYRQILGQKVEFLVSFYNNEISEKSEIFDDQFSVERPDGSNFTLKIRSTKLEDSAMYFCASSSRGMNTEAFFGQGTRLTVV.

The DNA of the CDR3 is TGTGCCACCAGGGGTTACGATGAGCAGTTCTTC. Translated: CATRGYDEQFF. This chain joins TRBV24-1 and TRBJ2-1; D is ambiguous. The CDR3 consists of 11 residues. Trimming cost V 7 bases and J 8 bases, with 8 bases left between them. The germline CDR1 and CDR2 sequences are KGHDR and SFDVKD.

This clonotype was seen ten or more times. The rearrangement joins TRBV28 to TRBJ2-3, with 10 bases fitting TRBD2. The CDR3 is made up of 16 amino acids. CDR1 and CDR2 (germline): MDHEN, SYDVKM. V dropped 5 bases and J dropped 4; count of bases not matched to a gene: 9. CDR3 region: CASSPLWLAGADTQYF. The CDR3 region has the DNA TGTGCCAGCAGTCCCCTCTGGCTAGCGGGAGCAGATACGCAGTATTTT.

Ten or more counts support this clonotype. The V gene is TRBV2, the J gene TRBJ1-1; TRBD1 is a possible D gene (5 bases). In germline, CDR1 is SNHLY, CDR2 FYNNEI. Trimming cost V 8 bases and J 4 bases, with 17 bases left between them. The CDR3 totals 14 residues. CDR3 in DNA: TGTGCCAGCGGGGACTCGAGGAGGGCCACTGAAGCTTTCTTT. Amino acid sequence: CASGDSRRATEAFF. Supplemented by reference TRBV2 and TRBJ1-1, the full variable domain reads EPEVTQTPSHQVTQMGQEVILRCVPISNHLYFYWYRQILGQKVEFLVSFYNNEISEKSEIFDDQFSVERPDGSNFTLKIRSTKLEDSAMYFCASGDSRRATEAFFGQGTRLTVV.

This clonotype was recorded many times. The rearrangement uses TRBV20-1 and TRBJ2-1, with D unresolved. CDR1 DFQATT and CDR2 SNEGSKA come from the germline V gene (reference sequence). V lost 1 base to trimming and J lost 3 bases, with 7 bases between them. The CDR3 covers 13 residues. The DNA of the CDR3 is TGCAGTGCTAGAGGCAGTTTCTACAATGAGCAGTTCTTC. This gives the protein CSARGSFYNEQFF.

There are many counts of this clonotype. This sequence joins TRBV5-1 and TRBJ2-5, with 9 bases matching TRBD2. Germline V gene lookup returns CDR1 SGHRS and CDR2 YFSETQ. The length of the CDR3 is 14 residues. V was clipped by 3 bases and J by 1 base; unmatched bases: 1. CDR3 amino acids: CASSWGLAQETQYF. Written as DNA, the CDR3 is TGCGCCAGCAGCTGGGGACTAGCCCAAGAGACCCAGTACTTC.

The chain is built from TRBV20-1 and TRBJ2-3; D perhaps matches TRBD1 (6 bases). V was shortened by 3 bases and J by 2 bases, with 18 bases between the two germline ends. CDR1 is DFQATT, CDR2 SNEGSKA, per germline (reference sequence). The CDR3 is made up of 16 amino acids. The CDR3 DNA follows: TGCAGTGCTAGTTGGGGGACAAAATATTCCACAGATACGCAGTATTTT. As protein: CSASWGTKYSTDTQYF.

This clonotype has at least ten counts. The rearrangement links TRBV20-1 to TRBJ2-5; no firm D call. The V gene lost 3 bases and the J gene lost 2 bases, with 16 bases spanning the gap. CDR3 length: 15 residues. Germline V gene lookup returns CDR1 DFQATT and CDR2 SNEGSKA (reference sequence). Written as DNA, the CDR3 is TGCAGTGCTAGTCCCTTAGCCTTTGAGCAAGAGACCCAGTACTTC. It translates to CSASPLAFEQETQYF.

This clonotype was picked up many times. The rearrangement links TRBV5-1 to TRBJ2-2, with D hard to call. Trimming left V 3 bases short and J 4 bases short, with 10 bases between. The CDR3 runs to 14 residues. The germline gives CDR1 SGHRS, CDR2 YFSETQ. CDR3 region: CASSYRPSTGELFF. In DNA form, the CDR3 reads TGCGCCAGCAGCTACCGACCTAGCACCGGGGAGCTGTTTTTT.

The sample holds many counts of this clonotype. The genes are TRBV12-3 or TRBV12-4 and TRBJ2-5, with D possibly TRBD1 on 5 matching bases. CDR3 size: 14 residues. The V end was cut by 4 bases, the J end by 4 bases, with 13 bases between. CDR3 sequence (DNA): TGTGCCAGCAGTTCGACAGATACCTTAGAGACCCAGTACTTC. It specifies CASSSTDTLETQYF.

This clonotype was seen repeatedly, ten times or more. The rearrangement links TRBV5-1 to TRBJ2-1; 11 bases map to TRBD2. Trimming cost V 2 bases and J 8 bases; bases outside gene matches: 6. The germline gives CDR1 SGHRS, CDR2 YFSETQ. The CDR3 contains 15 residues. The CDR3 DNA sequence: TGCGCCAGCAGCTTTAGCGGGAGGGCCGTCGATGAGCAGTTCTTC. Translated: CASSFSGRAVDEQFF.

This clonotype has a handful of counts. The chain uses TRBV7-3 and TRBJ2-2, with no clear D. Germline lookup yields CDR1 SGHTA and CDR2 FQGTGA. The CDR3 has 12 amino acids. V shed 8 bases and J shed 6 bases, with 10 bases lying between them. DNA of the CDR3: TGTGCCAGCGGATCGTCCGCCGGGGAGCTGTTTTTT. Its protein is CASGSSAGELFF.

This clonotype was seen ten or more times. The chain combines TRBV2 with TRBJ2-2, with unresolved D. There are 14 residues in the CDR3. The ends were cut back, 1 base at V and 7 bases at J, with 10 bases in the middle. Germline V gene lookup returns CDR1 SNHLY and CDR2 FYNNEI. The CDR3 loop is CASSEELHYGELFF. The CDR3, as DNA: TGTGCCAGCAGTGAAGAACTCCACTACGGGGAGCTGTTTTTT.

In its sample, this clonotype was seen many times. The chain joins TRBV29-1 to TRBJ1-2, with D uncertain. Trimming stripped 7 bases from V and 7 bases from J, with 10 bases between. The CDR3 contains 10 residues. Germline CDR1 is SQVTM and CDR2 is ANQGSEA. DNA of the CDR3: TGCAGCGCATACGAACGTGGCTACACCTTC. Translating it yields CSAYERGYTF.